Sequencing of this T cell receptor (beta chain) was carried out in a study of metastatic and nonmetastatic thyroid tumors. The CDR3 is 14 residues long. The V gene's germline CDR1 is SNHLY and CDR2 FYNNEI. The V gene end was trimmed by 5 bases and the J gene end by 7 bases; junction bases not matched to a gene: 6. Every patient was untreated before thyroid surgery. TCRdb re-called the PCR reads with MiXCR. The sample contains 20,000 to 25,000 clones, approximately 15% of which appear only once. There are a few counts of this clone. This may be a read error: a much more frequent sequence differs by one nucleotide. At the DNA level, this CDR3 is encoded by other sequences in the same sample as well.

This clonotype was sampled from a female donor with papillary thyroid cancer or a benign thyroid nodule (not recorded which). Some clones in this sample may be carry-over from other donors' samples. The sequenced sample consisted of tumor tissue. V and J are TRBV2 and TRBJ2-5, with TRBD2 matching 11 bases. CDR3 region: CASSQTSGTGTQYF. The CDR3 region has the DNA TGTGCCAGCAGTCAGACTAGCGGGACTGGGACCCAGTACTTC.